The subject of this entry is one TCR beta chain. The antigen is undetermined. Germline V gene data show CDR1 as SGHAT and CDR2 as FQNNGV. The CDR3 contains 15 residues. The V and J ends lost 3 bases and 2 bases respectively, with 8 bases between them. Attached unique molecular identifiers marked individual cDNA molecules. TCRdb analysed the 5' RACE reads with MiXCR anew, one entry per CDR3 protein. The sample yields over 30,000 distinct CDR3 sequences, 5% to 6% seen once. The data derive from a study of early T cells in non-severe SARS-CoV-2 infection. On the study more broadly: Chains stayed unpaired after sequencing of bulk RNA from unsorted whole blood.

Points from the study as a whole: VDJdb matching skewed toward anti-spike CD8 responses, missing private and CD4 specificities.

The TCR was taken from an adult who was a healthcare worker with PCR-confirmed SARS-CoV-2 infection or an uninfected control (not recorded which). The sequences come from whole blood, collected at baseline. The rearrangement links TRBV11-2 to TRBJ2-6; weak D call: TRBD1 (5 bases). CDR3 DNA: TGTGCCAGCAGCTTCAGGGTACCTGGGGCCAACGTCCTGACTTTC. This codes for CASSFRVPGANVLTF.